The clone carrying this T cell receptor (beta chain) was recorded many times. Its target is unknown. Germline CDR1 and CDR2: GTSNPN and SVGIG (reference sequence). V lost 0 bases and J 1 base, leaving 15 bases between the germline ends. The CDR3 extends over 16 amino acids. The source of the sample is a study of molecular identifiers for immune sequencing clone quantification. General study points: Spiked Jurkat TCR RNA from one cell was reportedly detectable among about 1 million naive cells. In naive cells, under 1% of molecules belonged to clones above 20 RNA copies, against over 97% in effector cells. With a barcode shared among identical TCR molecules, highly expanded clone sizes could be underestimated.

Using its own MiXCR run on the PCR reads, TCRdb lists one record per CDR3 protein. Among 85,000 to 100,000 distinct CDR3 sequences listed, roughly 24% were seen once. The J gene is TRBJ1-1, the V gene TRBV30; D not certain. The specimen sequenced was naive CD8+ T cells from blood, with Jurkat cell RNA spiked in. Subset reported: FACS-sorted CD8+CD4-CCR7+CD45RA+ naive T cells. This sequence originates from a human donor in good health. Some libraries in this study had Jurkat cell RNA spiked in. The CDR3 sequence is CAWSVNYGRTNTEAFF. CDR3 DNA sequence: TGTGCCTGGAGTGTAAACTACGGACGGACGAACACTGAAGCTTTCTTT. Variable domain in full (rest from reference TRBV30 and TRBJ1-1): SQTIHQWPATLVQPVGSPLSLECTVEGTSNPNLYWYRQAAGRGLQLLFYSVGIGQISSEVPQNLSASRPQDRQFILSSKKLLLSDSGFYLCAWSVNYGRTNTEAFFGQGTRLTVV.